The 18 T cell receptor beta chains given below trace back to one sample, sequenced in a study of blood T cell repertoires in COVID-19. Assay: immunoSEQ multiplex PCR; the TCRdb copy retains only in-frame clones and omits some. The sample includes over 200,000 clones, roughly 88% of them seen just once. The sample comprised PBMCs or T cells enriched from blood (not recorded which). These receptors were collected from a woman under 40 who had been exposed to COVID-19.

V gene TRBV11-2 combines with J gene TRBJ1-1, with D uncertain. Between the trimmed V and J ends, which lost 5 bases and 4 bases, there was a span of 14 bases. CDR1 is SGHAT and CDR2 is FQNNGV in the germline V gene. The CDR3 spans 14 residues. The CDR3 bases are TGTGCCAGCAGCCCCGGTGCGGTTGGCACTGAAGCTTTCTTT. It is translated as CASSPGAVGTEAFF. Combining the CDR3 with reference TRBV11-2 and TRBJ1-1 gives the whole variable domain EAGVAQSPRYKIIEKRQSVAFWCNPISGHATLYWYQQILGQGPKLLIQFQNNGVVDDSQLPKDRFSAERLKGVDSTLKIQPAKLEDSAVYLCASSPGAVGTEAFFGQGTRLTVV.

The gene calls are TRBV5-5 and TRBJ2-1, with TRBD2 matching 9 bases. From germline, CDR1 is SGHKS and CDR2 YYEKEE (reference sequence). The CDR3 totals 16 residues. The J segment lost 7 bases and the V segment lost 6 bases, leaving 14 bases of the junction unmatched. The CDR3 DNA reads TGTGCCAGCACTCCCCCGGCGGGAGGGCCTTCGAATGAGCAGTTCTTC. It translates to CASTPPAGGPSNEQFF.

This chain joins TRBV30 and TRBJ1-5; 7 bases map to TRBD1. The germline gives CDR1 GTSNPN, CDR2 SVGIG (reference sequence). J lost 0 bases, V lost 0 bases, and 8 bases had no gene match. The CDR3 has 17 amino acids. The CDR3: CAWSVRGQPYSNQPQHF. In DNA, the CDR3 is TGTGCCTGGAGTGTACGGGGACAGCCCTATAGCAATCAGCCCCAGCATTTT.

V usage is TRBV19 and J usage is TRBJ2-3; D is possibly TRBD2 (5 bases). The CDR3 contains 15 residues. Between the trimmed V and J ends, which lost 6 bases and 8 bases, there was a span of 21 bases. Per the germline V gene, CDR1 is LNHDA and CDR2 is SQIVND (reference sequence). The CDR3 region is CASSRIDGLAGTQYF. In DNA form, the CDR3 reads TGTGCCAGTAGCCGCATAGATGGTCTCGCGGGTACGCAGTATTTT.

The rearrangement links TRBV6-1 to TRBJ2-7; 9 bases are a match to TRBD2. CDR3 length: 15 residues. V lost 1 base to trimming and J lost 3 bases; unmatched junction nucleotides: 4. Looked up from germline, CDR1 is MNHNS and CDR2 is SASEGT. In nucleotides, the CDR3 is TGTGCCAGCAGTGAAGAGGTTAGCGGGAGCTACGAGCAGTACTTC. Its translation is CASSEEVSGSYEQYF.

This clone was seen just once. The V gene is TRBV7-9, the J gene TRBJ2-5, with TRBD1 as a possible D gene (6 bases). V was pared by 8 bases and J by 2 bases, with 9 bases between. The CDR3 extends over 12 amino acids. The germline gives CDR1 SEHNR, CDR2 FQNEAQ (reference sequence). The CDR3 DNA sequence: TGTGCCAGCCGGGACATACAAGAGACCCAGTACTTC. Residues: CASRDIQETQYF.

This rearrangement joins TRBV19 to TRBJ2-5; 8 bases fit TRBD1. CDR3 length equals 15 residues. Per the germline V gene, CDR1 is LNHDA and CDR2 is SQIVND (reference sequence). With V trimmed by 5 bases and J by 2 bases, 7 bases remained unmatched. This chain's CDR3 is CASSPGGGGQETQYF. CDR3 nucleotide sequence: TGTGCCAGTAGTCCAGGGGGCGGAGGGCAAGAGACCCAGTACTTC.

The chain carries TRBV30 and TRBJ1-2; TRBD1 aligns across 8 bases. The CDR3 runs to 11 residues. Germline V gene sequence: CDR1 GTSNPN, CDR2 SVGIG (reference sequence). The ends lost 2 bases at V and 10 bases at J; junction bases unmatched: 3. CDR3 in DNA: TGTGCCTGGAGTCCAGGGGGCGCCTACACCTTC. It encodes CAWSPGGAYTF.

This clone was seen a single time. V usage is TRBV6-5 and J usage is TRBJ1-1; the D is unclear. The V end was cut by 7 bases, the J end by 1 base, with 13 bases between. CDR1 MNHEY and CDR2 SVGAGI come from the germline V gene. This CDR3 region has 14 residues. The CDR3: CASTTSTPNTEAFF. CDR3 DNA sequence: TGTGCCAGCACCACTAGTACACCGAACACTGAAGCTTTCTTT.

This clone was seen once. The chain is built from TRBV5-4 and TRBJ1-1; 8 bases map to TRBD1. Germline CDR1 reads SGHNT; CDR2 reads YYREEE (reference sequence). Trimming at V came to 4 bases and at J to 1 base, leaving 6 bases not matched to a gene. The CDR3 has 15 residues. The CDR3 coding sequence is TGTGCCAGCAGCCTACGGGACAGGCCGAACACTGAAGCTTTCTTT. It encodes CASSLRDRPNTEAFF.

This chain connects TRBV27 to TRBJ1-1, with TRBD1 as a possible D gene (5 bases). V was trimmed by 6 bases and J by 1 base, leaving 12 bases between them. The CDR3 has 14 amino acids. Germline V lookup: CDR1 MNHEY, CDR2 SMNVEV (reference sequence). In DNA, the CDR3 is TGTGCCAGCAGCCGACAGAGGCGGAACACTGAAGCTTTCTTT. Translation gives CASSRQRRNTEAFF.

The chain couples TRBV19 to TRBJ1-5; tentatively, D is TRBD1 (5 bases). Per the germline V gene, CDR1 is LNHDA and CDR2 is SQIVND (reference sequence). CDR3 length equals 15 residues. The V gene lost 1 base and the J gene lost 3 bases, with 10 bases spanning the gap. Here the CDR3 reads CASSIGSGDNQPQHF. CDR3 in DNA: TGTGCCAGTAGTATAGGGTCGGGGGACAATCAGCCCCAGCATTTT.

This CDR3 is CASSISGMETQYF. In DNA, the CDR3 is TGTGCCAGTAGTATATCGGGGATGGAGACCCAGTACTTC. The V and J genes are TRBV19 and TRBJ2-5; a possible D gene is TRBD2 (5 bases). V was clipped by 2 bases and J by 5 bases, with 9 bases between them. Germline CDR1 is LNHDA and CDR2 is SQIVND (reference sequence). This CDR3 region has 13 residues.

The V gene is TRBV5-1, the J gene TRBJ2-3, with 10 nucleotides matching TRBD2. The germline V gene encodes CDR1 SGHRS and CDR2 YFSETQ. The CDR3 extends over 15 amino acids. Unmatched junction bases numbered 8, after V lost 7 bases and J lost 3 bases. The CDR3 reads CASYASGSVTDTQYF. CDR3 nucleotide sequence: TGCGCCAGCTACGCTAGCGGGAGCGTTACAGATACGCAGTATTTT.

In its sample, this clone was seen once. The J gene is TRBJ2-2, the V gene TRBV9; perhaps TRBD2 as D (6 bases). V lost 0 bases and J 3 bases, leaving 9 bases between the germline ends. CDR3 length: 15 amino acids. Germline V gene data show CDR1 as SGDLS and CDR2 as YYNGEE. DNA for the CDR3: TGTGCCAGCAGCGTAGGGCGGGACTACACCGGGGAGCTGTTTTTT. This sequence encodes CASSVGRDYTGELFF.

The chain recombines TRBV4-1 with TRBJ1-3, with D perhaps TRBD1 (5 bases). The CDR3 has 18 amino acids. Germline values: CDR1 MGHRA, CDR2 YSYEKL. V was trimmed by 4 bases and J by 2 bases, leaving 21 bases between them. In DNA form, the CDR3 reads TGCGCCAGCAGCCCCCTTCCCCCGGGGGGAGGGACTGGAAACACCATATATTTT. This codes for CASSPLPPGGGTGNTIYF.

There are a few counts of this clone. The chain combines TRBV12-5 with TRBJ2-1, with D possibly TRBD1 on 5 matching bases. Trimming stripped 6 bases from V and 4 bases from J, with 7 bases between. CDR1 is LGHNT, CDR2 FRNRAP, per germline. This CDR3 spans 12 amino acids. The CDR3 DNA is TGTGCTAGTGGGCAGGGATACAATGAGCAGTTCTTC. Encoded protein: CASGQGYNEQFF. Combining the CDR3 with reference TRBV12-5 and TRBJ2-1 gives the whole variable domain DARVTQTPRHKVTEMGQEVTMRCQPILGHNTVFWYRQTMMQGLELLAYFRNRAPLDDSGMPKDRFSAEMPDATLATLKIQPSEPRDSAVYFCASGQGYNEQFFGPGTRLTVL.

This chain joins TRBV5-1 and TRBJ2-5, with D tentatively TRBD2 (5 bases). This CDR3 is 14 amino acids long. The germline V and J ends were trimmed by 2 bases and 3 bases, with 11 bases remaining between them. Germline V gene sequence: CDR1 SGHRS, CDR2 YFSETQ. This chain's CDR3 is CASSFDSAEETQYF. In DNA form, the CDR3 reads TGCGCCAGCAGCTTCGACTCAGCGGAAGAGACCCAGTACTTC.